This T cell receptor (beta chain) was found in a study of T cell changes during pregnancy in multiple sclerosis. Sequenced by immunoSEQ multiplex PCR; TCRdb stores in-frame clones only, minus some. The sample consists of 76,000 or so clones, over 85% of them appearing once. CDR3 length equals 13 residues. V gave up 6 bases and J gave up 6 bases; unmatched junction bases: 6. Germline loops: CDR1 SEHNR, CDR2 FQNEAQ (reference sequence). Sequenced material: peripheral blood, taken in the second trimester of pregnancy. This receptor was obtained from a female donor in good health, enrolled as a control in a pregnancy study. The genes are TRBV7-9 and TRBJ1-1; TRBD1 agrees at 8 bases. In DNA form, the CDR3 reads TGTGCCAGCAGTCACGTGGACAGGGCTGAAGCTTTCTTT. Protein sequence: CASSHVDRAEAFF.